Below, 27 T cell receptor beta chains from the same sample are listed, as sequenced in a study of neurological immune-mediated disorders. Using its own MiXCR run on the 5' RACE reads, TCRdb lists one record per CDR3 protein. The sample lists about 20,000 distinct CDR3 sequences; under 35% were seen once. Sequenced: PBMCs. All receptors derive from a man aged 50-59 years with HTLV-1-associated myelopathy (HAM/TSP).

This clonotype has just a few counts. The chain couples TRBV20-1 to TRBJ1-3, with TRBD1 identical over 7 bases. The germline CDR1 and CDR2 sequences are DFQATT and SNEGSKA (reference sequence). This CDR3 spans 12 amino acids. The V and J ends lost 2 bases and 7 bases, in that order; junction bases with no gene match: 2. The CDR3 sequence is CSARQGENTIYF. Written as DNA, the CDR3 is TGCAGTGCTAGACAGGGGGAGAACACCATATATTTT.

In its sample, this clonotype is medium-sized. The chain recombines TRBV7-9 with TRBJ1-2; 7 bases match TRBD1. The CDR3 is 12 amino acids. CDR1 SEHNR and CDR2 FQNEAQ come from the germline V gene (reference sequence). With V trimmed by 5 bases and J by 6 bases, 3 bases remained unmatched. In DNA form, the CDR3 reads TGTGCCAGCAGCGAAGACAGGGATGGCTACACCTTC. Translating it yields CASSEDRDGYTF.

This clonotype was seen only once. The genes are TRBV5-6 and TRBJ1-6; possibly TRBD1 for D (5 bases). Trimming stripped 4 bases from V and 5 bases from J, with 10 bases between. Germline V gives CDR1 SGHDT, CDR2 YYEEEE. The CDR3 length is 14 residues. This CDR3 is CASSRGRDNSPLHF. In DNA form, the CDR3 reads TGTGCCAGCAGCCGGGGACGGGATAATTCACCCCTCCACTTT.

This clonotype was counted between two and nine times. This chain uses TRBV10-3 with TRBJ1-5; maybe TRBD1 (5 bases). The CDR3 covers 14 residues. In germline, CDR1 is ENHRY, CDR2 SYGVKD. Trimming cost V 2 bases and J 4 bases, with 9 bases left between them. Here the CDR3 reads CAISEGWGNQPQHF. For the CDR3, the DNA is TGTGCCATCAGTGAGGGGTGGGGGAATCAGCCCCAGCATTTT.

The chain combines TRBV5-1 with TRBJ2-2; D uncertain. The CDR3 is made up of 14 amino acids. Germline V gene sequence: CDR1 SGHRS, CDR2 YFSETQ. The V and J ends lost 6 bases and 4 bases respectively, with 13 bases between them. CDR3 loop: CASNSDGSTGELFF. In DNA, the CDR3 is TGCGCCAGCAACTCCGACGGATCCACCGGGGAGCTGTTTTTT. The full variable domain, completed using reference TRBV5-1 and TRBJ2-2, is KAGVTQTPRYLIKTRGQQVTLSCSPISGHRSVSWYQQTPGQGLQFLFEYFSETQRNKGNFPGRFSGRQFSNSRSEMNVSTLELGDSALYLCASNSDGSTGELFFGEGSRLTVL.

The table lists this clonotype with a few counts. The V gene is TRBV20-1, the J gene TRBJ2-3; 7 positions agree with TRBD2. This CDR3 region has 14 residues. Germline V gene sequence: CDR1 DFQATT, CDR2 SNEGSKA (reference sequence). V lost 3 bases, J lost 3 bases, and 6 bases stayed unmatched. The CDR3 spells CSARLGGGTDTQYF. The CDR3 DNA follows: TGCAGTGCTAGGTTGGGGGGGGGAACAGATACGCAGTATTTT.

This CDR3 reads CSAARQGRTEAFF. The CDR3 DNA reads as TGCAGTGCTGCGAGACAGGGGCGCACTGAAGCTTTCTTT. The genes are TRBV20-1 and TRBJ1-1; 8 bases align to TRBD1. The ends lost 5 bases at V and 4 bases at J; junction bases unmatched: 6. In germline, CDR1 is DFQATT, CDR2 SNEGSKA (reference sequence). CDR3 size: 13 residues.

V usage is TRBV20-1 and J usage is TRBJ1-6; 9 positions agree with TRBD1. In germline, CDR1 is DFQATT, CDR2 SNEGSKA (reference sequence). The CDR3 extends over 15 amino acids. V lost 3 bases and J lost 5; bases outside the gene matches: 5. The CDR3 protein is CSARPQGADNSPLHF. The CDR3, as DNA: TGCAGTGCTAGGCCACAGGGGGCGGATAATTCACCCCTCCACTTT.

Relative to its sample, this clonotype is medium-sized. The genes are TRBV7-2 and TRBJ1-5; D uncertain. The CDR3 loop spans 15 amino acids. Germline V gene sequence: CDR1 SGHTA, CDR2 FQGNSA. Trimming pared 4 bases from V and 1 base from J, leaving 11 bases between. CDR3 residues: CASSSGPRSNQPQHF. The CDR3 DNA reads as TGTGCCAGCAGCTCGGGCCCAAGGAGCAATCAGCCCCAGCATTTT.

This clonotype was detected a few times. The chain couples TRBV15 to TRBJ2-5, with D tentatively TRBD1 (6 bases). The CDR3 runs 13 residues. Trimming took 3 bases from V and 5 from J, leaving 10 bases between them. CDR1 LNHNV and CDR2 YYDKDF come from the germline V gene (reference sequence). The CDR3 DNA reads as TGTGCCACCAGCAGGCAGGGGTTTGAGACCCAGTACTTC. Translation: CATSRQGFETQYF.

V usage is TRBV20-1 and J usage is TRBJ2-1, with TRBD2 identical over 8 bases. J lost 1 base, V lost 1 base, and 6 bases had no gene match. Germline CDR1 is DFQATT and CDR2 is SNEGSKA (reference sequence). The CDR3 runs to 16 residues. CDR3 in amino acids: CSARVLGRGSYNEQFF. The CDR3 coding sequence is TGCAGTGCTAGAGTACTCGGGAGGGGGTCCTACAATGAGCAGTTCTTC.

This clonotype showed up just a few times. Germline is not matched at one junction end, which may reflect a read error. The chain combines TRBV12-3 or TRBV12-4 with TRBJ2-6, with D perhaps assigned TRBD1 or TRBD2 (5 bases each). The CDR3 has 15 amino acids. The CDR3 DNA sequence: TGTGCCAGAAGTTTAGGGGAGCGTGGGGCCAACGTCCTGACTTTC. This translates into CARSLGERGANVLTF.

CDR3 loop: CSATVDNEQFF. For the CDR3, the DNA is TGCAGTGCTACCGTTGACAATGAGCAGTTCTTC. The chain has TRBV20-1 and TRBJ2-1; the D is unclear. CDR1 is DFQATT and CDR2 is SNEGSKA in the germline V gene (reference sequence). Trimming took off 4 bases at V and 5 bases at J, with 6 bases between the two ends. The CDR3 is made up of 11 amino acids.

The chain recombines TRBV29-1 with TRBJ2-3; no firm D call. The CDR3 has 13 amino acids. Germline CDR1 SQVTM, CDR2 ANQGSEA. V was trimmed by 7 bases and J by 2 bases, leaving 13 bases between them. This CDR3 reads CSGIPRHTDTQYF. The DNA for the CDR3 is TGCAGCGGCATACCGCGGCACACAGATACGCAGTATTTT.

This clonotype has at least ten counts. The chain carries TRBV5-1 and TRBJ1-3, with a tentative D call TRBD1 (6 bases). The CDR3 spans 12 residues. Germline V gene lookup returns CDR1 SGHRS and CDR2 YFSETQ. Between the trimmed V and J ends, which lost 3 bases and 8 bases, there was a span of 9 bases. In DNA form, the CDR3 reads TGCGCCAGCAGCTGGAACAGGGACACCATATATTTT. Residues: CASSWNRDTIYF.

In its sample, this clonotype was seen once. The chain is built from TRBV7-9 and TRBJ2-7; D gene unclear. This CDR3 spans 11 amino acids. The germline V gene encodes CDR1 SEHNR and CDR2 FQNEAQ (reference sequence). Trimming left V 4 bases short and J 5 bases short, with 6 bases between. CDR3 loop: CASSWLDEQYF. CDR3 DNA sequence: TGTGCCAGCAGCTGGTTGGACGAGCAGTACTTC.

The gene calls are TRBV28 and TRBJ2-3; D may be TRBD2 (5 bases). The V gene's germline CDR1 is MDHEN and CDR2 SYDVKM. The CDR3 runs 15 residues. Trimming removed 6 bases from V and 2 bases from J, with 15 bases in between. CDR3 sequence: CASRTDRGFTDTQYF. The CDR3 bases are TGTGCCAGCAGGACCGATCGGGGTTTCACAGATACGCAGTATTTT. The variable domain in full, completed from reference TRBV28 and TRBJ2-3, reads DVKVTQSSRYLVKRTGEKVFLECVQDMDHENMFWYRQDPGLGLRLIYFSYDVKMKEKGDIPEGYSVSREKKERFSLILESASTNQTSMYLCASRTDRGFTDTQYFGPGTRLTVL.

This clonotype was seen a handful of times. J is TRBJ1-2 and V is TRBV7-2, with a possible D match to TRBD1 (6 bases). The CDR3 has 17 residues. V was trimmed by 1 base and J by 4 bases, leaving 19 bases between them. Germline V gives CDR1 SGHTA, CDR2 FQGNSA. CDR3 in DNA: TGTGCCAGCAGCTTAGTTGGTCGTAGGGGGGGAGCCTATGGCTACACCTTC. It yields the protein CASSLVGRRGGAYGYTF. Complete variable domain (other parts from reference TRBV7-2 and TRBJ1-2): GAGVSQSPSNKVTEKGKDVELRCDPISGHTALYWYRQSLGQGLEFLIYFQGNSAPDKSGLPSDRFSAERTGGSVSTLTIQRTQQEDSAVYLCASSLVGRRGGAYGYTFGSGTRLTVV.

This clonotype has a count of ten or more. CDR3 nucleotide sequence: TGTGCCAGCAGCGTAGACCGGGGGACTGAAGCTTTCTTT. It codes for CASSVDRGTEAFF. V usage is TRBV9 and J usage is TRBJ1-1; TRBD1 is a possible D gene (5 bases). The V end lost 0 bases, the J end lost 5 bases, and 8 bases lay between the germline ends. This CDR3 comprises 13 residues. Germline loops: CDR1 SGDLS, CDR2 YYNGEE.

This clonotype was counted a few times. The chain combines TRBV6-5 with TRBJ1-1, with 10 positions matching TRBD1. Germline V gives CDR1 MNHEY, CDR2 SVGAGI. Trimming at V came to 6 bases and at J to 1 base, leaving 14 bases not matched to a gene. The CDR3 covers 18 residues. The CDR3 protein is CASRDRQGAGPSNTEAFF. The CDR3 DNA reads as TGTGCCAGCAGGGACCGACAGGGGGCCGGACCCTCGAACACTGAAGCTTTCTTT.

The table lists this clonotype with many counts. The rearrangement uses TRBV11-1 and TRBJ2-3; no reliable D call. CDR1 is SGHAT and CDR2 is FQDESV in the germline V gene (reference sequence). The CDR3 sequence is 12 residues long. With 10 bases removed from V and 2 bases from J, the gap between germline ends came to 10 bases. CDR3 amino acids: CATGPFTDTQYF. The CDR3 bases are TGTGCCACCGGGCCTTTCACAGATACGCAGTATTTT.

This clonotype was recorded many times. The rearrangement joins TRBV15 to TRBJ2-1; D uncertain. Trimming cost V 0 bases and J 0 bases, with 12 bases left between them. This CDR3 is 17 amino acids long. Germline-derived CDR1 and CDR2 are LNHNV and YYDKDF (reference sequence). CDR3 DNA sequence: TGTGCCACCAGCAGAGACTGGGAACCCCCCTCCTACAATGAGCAGTTCTTC. This gives the protein CATSRDWEPPSYNEQFF.

This clonotype has more than one count but fewer than ten. The V call is TRBV20-1, the J call TRBJ2-4; D is undetermined. V was pared by 1 base and J by 0 bases, with 10 bases between. The CDR3 length is 15 residues. Per the germline V gene, CDR1 is DFQATT and CDR2 is SNEGSKA (reference sequence). CDR3 amino acids: CSARVLVLAKNIQYF. The CDR3 bases are TGCAGTGCTAGAGTGCTAGTCCTAGCCAAAAACATTCAGTACTTC.

This chain connects TRBV10-2 to TRBJ1-2; no definite D call. The CDR3 contains 12 residues. The germline V gene has CDR1 WSHSY and CDR2 SAAADI. Trimming shortened V by 3 bases and J by 7 bases, and 9 bases separated the two germline ends. The CDR3 sequence: CASSDGVTGYTF. For the CDR3, the DNA is TGCGCCAGCAGTGACGGGGTCACTGGCTACACCTTC.

Many counts were recorded for this clonotype. The rearrangement joins TRBV5-6 to TRBJ2-1; possible D gene TRBD2, 6 bases. V lost 0 bases and J 2 bases, leaving 12 bases between the germline ends. This CDR3 is 16 amino acids long. Germline values: CDR1 SGHDT, CDR2 YYEEEE. This CDR3 reads CASSLDGGATYNEQFF. The CDR3 nucleotides are TGTGCCAGCAGCTTGGACGGCGGGGCTACCTACAATGAGCAGTTCTTC.

This clonotype came up a few times. DNA for the CDR3: TGCAGTGCTAGCCCCCCAACTAGCGGGGGGGCAGATACGCAGTATTTT. Its protein product is CSASPPTSGGADTQYF. The V gene is TRBV20-1, the J gene TRBJ2-3; 13 bases agree with TRBD2. The CDR3 has 16 amino acids. Trimming took 3 bases from V and 4 from J; bases not matched to a gene: 7. Germline V lookup: CDR1 DFQATT, CDR2 SNEGSKA (reference sequence).

Relative to its sample, this clonotype is medium-sized. This chain uses TRBV5-1 with TRBJ1-1; D uncertain. The germline CDR1 and CDR2 sequences are SGHRS and YFSETQ. V was shortened by 0 bases and J by 0 bases, with 12 bases between the two germline ends. This CDR3 contains 16 residues. CDR3: CASSLGWTAMNTEAFF. In DNA form, the CDR3 reads TGCGCCAGCAGCTTGGGGTGGACGGCGATGAACACTGAAGCTTTCTTT. Full variable domain (missing parts from reference TRBV5-1 and TRBJ1-1): KAGVTQTPRYLIKTRGQQVTLSCSPISGHRSVSWYQQTPGQGLQFLFEYFSETQRNKGNFPGRFSGRQFSNSRSEMNVSTLELGDSALYLCASSLGWTAMNTEAFFGQGTRLTVV.